These T cell receptor beta chains were read from a single sample in a study of graft-versus-host responses after intestinal transplantation. Data came from immunoSEQ multiplex PCR; TCRdb stores just in-frame clones and leaves some out. The sample gives 98,000 or so clones, about 90% of which show up once; approximately 0.88% is in the top ten. Antigens for these TCRs are unknown. The input for sequencing was unstimulated CD4+ T cells sorted from spleen or lymph node cells, taken before intestinal transplant. These receptors were taken from a human donor who received an intestinal transplant. Each CDR3 is given with its conserved first and last residue. A D gene is named only where the DNA matches it firmly. Size tells how often a clone was seen (once, few, many) or the class of an expanded clone, and some rows leave it out.

d_call	cdr3_length	j_call	v_call	clone_size	cdr3_aa	cdr3_nt
-	11	TRBJ1-2	TRBV9	once	CASSEPQGPTF	TGTGCCAGCAGCGAGCCTCAGGGGCCCACCTTC
-	14	TRBJ1-6	TRBV6-1	-	CASSEVLRDSPLHF	TGTGCCAGCAGTGAAGTGTTGCGGGATTCACCCCTCCACTTT
-	16	TRBJ1-4	TRBV5-5	-	CASSLVYPGRDEKLFF	TGTGCCAGCAGCTTGGTCTACCCAGGGCGGGACGAAAAACTGTTTTTT
TRBD2	13	TRBJ2-5	TRBV2	-	CASSDWTSETQYF	TGTGCCAGCAGTGACTGGACTAGCGAGACCCAGTACTTC
TRBD1	13	TRBJ2-7	TRBV14	-	CASSQEWTGPSYF	TGTGCCAGCAGCCAGGAATGGACAGGACCTTCGTACTTC
-	15	TRBJ2-3	TRBV7-6	once	CASSLIRTPRDTQYF	TGTGCCAGCAGCTTAATTAGGACCCCTCGGGATACGCAGTATTTT
-	15	TRBJ1-4	TRBV6-5	-	CASSYSGPGGEKLFF	TGTGCCAGCAGTTACTCCGGTCCTGGAGGGGAAAAACTGTTTTTT
-	14	TRBJ2-1	TRBV11-2	-	CASSLVSSYNEQFF	TGTGCCAGCAGCTTAGTCAGCTCCTACAATGAGCAGTTCTTC
TRBD1	13	TRBJ2-7	TRBV5-1	-	CASRDGQVYEQYF	TGCGCCAGCAGAGATGGACAGGTCTACGAGCAGTACTTC
-	14	TRBJ2-3	TRBV5-1	-	CASSFEGVGDTQYF	TGCGCCAGCAGCTTTGAGGGGGTGGGAGATACGCAGTATTTT
TRBD1	13	TRBJ2-7	TRBV2	-	CASSQGAEYEQYF	TGTGCCAGCAGCCAGGGGGCAGAGTACGAGCAGTACTTC
-	15	TRBJ2-3	TRBV27	-	CASGPGNVGADTQYF	TGTGCCAGCGGGCCCGGGAACGTGGGCGCAGATACGCAGTATTTT
-	15	TRBJ2-3	TRBV28	-	CASSPTTGEVDTQYF	TGTGCCAGCAGTCCCACCACAGGGGAGGTAGATACGCAGTATTTT
-	15	TRBJ2-7	TRBV12-5	-	CASGLETTGSYEQYF	TGTGCTAGTGGTTTGGAGACCACTGGCTCCTACGAGCAGTACTTC
-	12	TRBJ2-7	TRBV11-2	-	CASSWGTAEQYF	TGTGCCAGCAGCTGGGGGACGGCCGAGCAGTACTTC
-	14	TRBJ2-1	TRBV29-1	-	CSVVKAGRANEQFF	TGCAGCGTTGTAAAGGCGGGACGGGCCAATGAGCAGTTCTTC
-	16	TRBJ2-1	TRBV5-2	-	CASSQLAGGPDNEQFF	TGTGCCAGCAGCCAATTAGCGGGGGGGCCGGATAATGAGCAGTTCTTC
-	13	TRBJ1-1	TRBV5-6	few	CASSPSWNTEAFF	TGTGCCAGCAGCCCCTCATGGAACACTGAAGCTTTCTTT
-	12	TRBJ2-7	TRBV28	-	CASSLQRYEQYF	TGTGCCAGCAGTTTACAACGCTACGAGCAGTACTTC
-	15	TRBJ1-1	TRBV6-5	-	CASSYRGWGNTEAFF	TGTGCCAGCAGTTACCGCGGGTGGGGGAACACTGAAGCTTTCTTT
-	13	TRBJ2-2	TRBV5-1	-	CASSELNTGELFF	TGCGCCAGCAGCGAGCTGAACACCGGGGAGCTGTTTTTT
TRBD1	12	TRBJ2-7	TRBV2	-	CASSGDSHEQYF	TGTGCCAGCAGTGGGGACAGTCACGAGCAGTACTTC
TRBD2	15	TRBJ2-3	TRBV10-3	-	CAISEGLAGTDTQYF	TGTGCCATCAGTGAGGGGCTAGCGGGCACAGATACGCAGTATTTT
TRBD2	17	TRBJ2-1	TRBV18	once	CASSPPRAGGSGNEQFF	TGTGCCAGCTCACCACCTAGAGCGGGAGGTTCGGGGAATGAGCAGTTCTTC
-	11	TRBJ1-1	TRBV15	-	CATREGAEAFF	TGTGCCACCAGGGAGGGAGCTGAAGCTTTCTTT
-	14	TRBJ2-4	TRBV27	-	CASSETLAKNIQYF	TGTGCCAGCAGTGAGACACTTGCCAAAAACATTCAGTACTTC
-	14	TRBJ2-1	TRBV27	-	CASRSASRYNEQFF	TGTGCCAGCAGATCGGCTAGCCGCTACAATGAGCAGTTCTTC
TRBD1	15	TRBJ1-2	TRBV19	-	CASRFAGTGYYGYTF	TGTGCCAGTAGATTCGCCGGGACAGGGTATTATGGCTACACCTTC
TRBD2	16	TRBJ2-1	TRBV9	-	CASSSWGGGRNNEQFF	TGTGCCAGCAGCTCTTGGGGGGGAGGCAGGAACAATGAGCAGTTCTTC
-	15	TRBJ1-2	TRBV2	-	CASTLTNRDHYGYTF	TGTGCCAGCACCCTAACCAACCGGGACCACTATGGCTACACCTTC
-	12	TRBJ2-5	TRBV27	-	CASSLLGETQYF	TGTGCCAGCAGTTTATTAGGAGAGACCCAGTACTTC
-	16	TRBJ2-5	TRBV18	-	CASSRRTGRGEETQYF	TGTGCCAGCTCACGTCGGACAGGGAGGGGGGAAGAGACCCAGTACTTC
-	11	TRBJ2-5	TRBV5-1	-	CASSGGSAQYF	TGCGCCAGCAGCGGGGGTTCGGCCCAGTACTTC
-	13	TRBJ2-2	TRBV6-4	-	CASSLSSDGELFF	TGTGCCAGCAGTCTGTCCTCTGACGGGGAGCTGTTTTTT
TRBD1	14	TRBJ2-7	TRBV13	-	CASSPTGASYEQYF	TGTGCCAGCAGCCCCACAGGGGCCTCCTACGAGCAGTACTTC
TRBD2	14	TRBJ2-7	TRBV7-6	-	CASSPTSGGYEQYF	TGTGCCAGCAGCCCGACTAGCGGGGGTTACGAGCAGTACTTC